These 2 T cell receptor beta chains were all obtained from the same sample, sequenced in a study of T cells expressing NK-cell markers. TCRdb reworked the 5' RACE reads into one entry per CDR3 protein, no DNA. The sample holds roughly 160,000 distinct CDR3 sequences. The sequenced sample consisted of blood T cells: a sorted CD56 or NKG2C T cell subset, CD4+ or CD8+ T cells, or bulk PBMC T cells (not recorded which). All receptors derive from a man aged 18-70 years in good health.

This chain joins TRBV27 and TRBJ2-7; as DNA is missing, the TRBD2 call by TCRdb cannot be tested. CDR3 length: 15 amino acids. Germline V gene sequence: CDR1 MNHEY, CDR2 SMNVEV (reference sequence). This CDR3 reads CASRPTGLAGEPAYF.

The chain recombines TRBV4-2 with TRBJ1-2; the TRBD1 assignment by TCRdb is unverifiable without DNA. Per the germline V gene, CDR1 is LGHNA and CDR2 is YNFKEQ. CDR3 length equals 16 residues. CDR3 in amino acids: CASSQDFSGTGGGYTF.